The following is a T cell receptor (beta chain) sequence with its context. V shed 0 bases and J shed 6 bases, with 13 bases lying between them. Germline-derived CDR1 and CDR2 are SGHDT and YYEEEE. The CDR3 totals 14 residues. The data stem from a study of T-cell memory formation after mild COVID-19. Study-wide context: The two donors had largely donor-specific TCR clusters.

Each CDR3 protein gets one entry after TCRdb re-called the 5' RACE reads with MiXCR. The repertoire holds approximately 300,000 distinct CDR3 sequences, around 15% seen once, with about a fifth in the top ten. The sequence derives from a man aged 18 to 29 who had mild COVID-19 (a few samples of this study predate the infection). Cell type and time point are not known. Input material: PBMCs or a T cell subset sorted from them (not recorded which). The chain is built from TRBV5-6 and TRBJ2-7, with D possibly matching TRBD1 (6 bases). CDR3 in amino acids: CASSLVGQGVEQYF. CDR3 bases: TGTGCCAGCAGCTTGGTGGGACAAGGAGTCGAGCAGTACTTC.